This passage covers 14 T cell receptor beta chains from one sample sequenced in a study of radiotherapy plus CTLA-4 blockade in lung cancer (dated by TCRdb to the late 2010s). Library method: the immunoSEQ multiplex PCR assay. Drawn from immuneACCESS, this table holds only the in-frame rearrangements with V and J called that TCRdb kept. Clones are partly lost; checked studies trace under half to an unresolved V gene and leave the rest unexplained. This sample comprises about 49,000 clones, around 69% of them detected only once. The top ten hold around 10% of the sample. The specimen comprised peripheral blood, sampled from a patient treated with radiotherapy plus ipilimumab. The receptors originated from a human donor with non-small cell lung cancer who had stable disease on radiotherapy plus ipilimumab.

CDR3 residues: CASSITADTQYF. CDR3 coding DNA: TGTGCCAGTAGTATAACCGCAGATACGCAGTATTTT. J is TRBJ2-3 and V is TRBV19, with unresolved D. Germline values: CDR1 LNHDA, CDR2 SQIVND (reference sequence). V shed 2 bases and J shed 4 bases, with 4 bases lying between them. The CDR3 has 12 residues.

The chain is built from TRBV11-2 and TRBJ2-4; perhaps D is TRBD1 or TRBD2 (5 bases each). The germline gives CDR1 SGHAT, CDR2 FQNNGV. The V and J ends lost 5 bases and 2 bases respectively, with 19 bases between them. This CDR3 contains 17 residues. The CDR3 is CASSIPGRGRSKNIQYF. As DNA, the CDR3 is TGTGCCAGCAGCATACCTGGACGGGGACGTTCCAAAAACATTCAGTACTTC.

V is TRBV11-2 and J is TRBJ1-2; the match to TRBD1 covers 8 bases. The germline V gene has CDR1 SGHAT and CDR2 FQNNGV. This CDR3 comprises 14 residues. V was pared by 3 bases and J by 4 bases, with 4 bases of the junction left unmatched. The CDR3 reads CASSFGQGAYGYTF. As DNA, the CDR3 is TGTGCCAGCAGCTTTGGACAGGGAGCCTATGGCTACACCTTC. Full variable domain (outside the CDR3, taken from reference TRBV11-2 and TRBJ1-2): EAGVAQSPRYKIIEKRQSVAFWCNPISGHATLYWYQQILGQGPKLLIQFQNNGVVDDSQLPKDRFSAERLKGVDSTLKIQPAKLEDSAVYLCASSFGQGAYGYTFGSGTRLTVV.

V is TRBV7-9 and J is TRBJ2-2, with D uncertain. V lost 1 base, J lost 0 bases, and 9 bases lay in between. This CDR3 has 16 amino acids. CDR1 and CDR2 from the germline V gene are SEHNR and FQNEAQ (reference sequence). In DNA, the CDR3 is TGTGCCAGCAGCTTAGACGACCCCGCGAACACCGGGGAGCTGTTTTTT. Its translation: CASSLDDPANTGELFF.

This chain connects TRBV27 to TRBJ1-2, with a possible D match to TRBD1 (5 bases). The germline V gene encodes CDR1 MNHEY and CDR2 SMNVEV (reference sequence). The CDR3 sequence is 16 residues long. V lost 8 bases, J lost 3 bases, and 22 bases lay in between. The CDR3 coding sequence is TGTGCCAGCGCAATGACGGGGGGTCTAATTGACTATGGCTACACCTTC. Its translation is CASAMTGGLIDYGYTF.

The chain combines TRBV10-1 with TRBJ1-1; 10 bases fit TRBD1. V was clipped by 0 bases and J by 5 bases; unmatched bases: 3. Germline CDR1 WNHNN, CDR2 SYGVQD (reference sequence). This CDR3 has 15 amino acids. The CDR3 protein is CASSESGTGATEAFF. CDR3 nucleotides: TGCGCCAGCAGTGAGTCTGGGACAGGGGCGACTGAAGCTTTCTTT.

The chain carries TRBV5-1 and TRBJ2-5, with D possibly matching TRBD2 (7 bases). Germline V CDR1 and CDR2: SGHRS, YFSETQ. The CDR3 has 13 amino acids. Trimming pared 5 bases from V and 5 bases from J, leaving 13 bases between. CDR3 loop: CASRPGGTETQYF. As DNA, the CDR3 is TGCGCCAGCAGACCGGGGGGCACGGAGACCCAGTACTTC.

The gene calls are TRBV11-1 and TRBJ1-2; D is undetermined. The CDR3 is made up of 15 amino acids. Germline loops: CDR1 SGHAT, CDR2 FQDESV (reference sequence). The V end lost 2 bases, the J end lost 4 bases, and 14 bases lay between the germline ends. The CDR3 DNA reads TGTGCCAGCAGCTTAAAAACGGGCGTTGGCTATGGCTACACCTTC. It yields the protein CASSLKTGVGYGYTF.

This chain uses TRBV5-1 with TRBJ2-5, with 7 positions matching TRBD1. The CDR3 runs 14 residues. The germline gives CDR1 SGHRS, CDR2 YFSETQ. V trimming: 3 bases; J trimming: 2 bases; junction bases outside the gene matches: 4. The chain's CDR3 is CASSSGDRQETQYF. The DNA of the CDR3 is TGCGCCAGCAGCTCCGGGGACAGACAAGAGACCCAGTACTTC. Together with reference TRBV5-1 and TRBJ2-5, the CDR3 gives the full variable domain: KAGVTQTPRYLIKTRGQQVTLSCSPISGHRSVSWYQQTPGQGLQFLFEYFSETQRNKGNFPGRFSGRQFSNSRSEMNVSTLELGDSALYLCASSSGDRQETQYFGPGTRLLVL.

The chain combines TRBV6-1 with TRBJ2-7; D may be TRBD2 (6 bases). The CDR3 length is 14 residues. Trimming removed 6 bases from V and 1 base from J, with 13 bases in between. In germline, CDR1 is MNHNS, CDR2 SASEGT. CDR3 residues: CASRAIGGSYEQYV. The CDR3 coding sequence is TGTGCCAGCAGGGCTATCGGGGGATCCTACGAGCAGTACGTC.

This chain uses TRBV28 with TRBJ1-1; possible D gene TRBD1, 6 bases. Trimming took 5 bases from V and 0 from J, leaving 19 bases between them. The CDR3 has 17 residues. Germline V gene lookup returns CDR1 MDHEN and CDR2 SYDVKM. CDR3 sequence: CASSRTGSIRVNTEAFF. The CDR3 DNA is TGTGCCAGCAGTCGAACAGGGTCTATCAGGGTGAACACTGAAGCTTTCTTT.

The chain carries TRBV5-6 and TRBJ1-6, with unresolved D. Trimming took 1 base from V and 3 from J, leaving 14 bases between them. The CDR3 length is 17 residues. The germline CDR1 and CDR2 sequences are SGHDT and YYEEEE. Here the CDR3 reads CASSLRQSRDYNSPLHF. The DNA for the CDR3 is TGTGCCAGCAGCTTGAGGCAGTCCCGAGACTATAATTCACCCCTCCACTTT. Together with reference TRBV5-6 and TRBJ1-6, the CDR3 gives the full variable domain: DAGVTQSPTHLIKTRGQQVTLRCSPKSGHDTVSWYQQALGQGPQFIFQYYEEEERQRGNFPDRFSGHQFPNYSSELNVNALLLGDSALYLCASSLRQSRDYNSPLHFGNGTRLTVT.

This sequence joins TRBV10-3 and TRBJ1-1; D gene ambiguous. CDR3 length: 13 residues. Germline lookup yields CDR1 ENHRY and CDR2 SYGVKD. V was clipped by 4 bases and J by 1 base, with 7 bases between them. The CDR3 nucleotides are TGTGCCATCAGTGCTAAGGGGAACACTGAAGCTTTCTTT. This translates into CAISAKGNTEAFF.

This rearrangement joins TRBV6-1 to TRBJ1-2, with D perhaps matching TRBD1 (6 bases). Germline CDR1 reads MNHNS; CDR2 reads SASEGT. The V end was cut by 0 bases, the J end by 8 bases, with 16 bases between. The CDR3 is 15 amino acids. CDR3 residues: CASSEAHGQNYGYTF. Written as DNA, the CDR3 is TGTGCCAGCAGTGAAGCGCACGGACAGAATTACGGCTACACCTTC.